A single T cell receptor (beta chain) is shown here with its context. The sample originates from a study of blood T cell repertoires in COVID-19. The wider study: COVID-19 samples collected from the United States, Italy and Spain covered acute and convalescent phases.

Original processing notes: Estimation of nucleated cell counts relied on the amplification of reference gene primers. Generated by immunoSEQ multiplex PCR, the TCRdb table keeps only in-frame clones and is missing some. The DNA gave D and trimming, while V, J and clone size come from that table. Of around 200,000 clones in the sample, 88% were seen once. Trimming took 1 base from V and 6 from J, leaving 22 bases between them. The germline gives CDR1 LGHDT, CDR2 YNNKEL (reference sequence). The CDR3 is 18 amino acids. Cohort allocation depended upon clinical history that participants reported. Resolution of symptoms, clearance, or two negative PCRs was present in recovered Cohort 3 donors.

Sequencing was performed on PBMCs or T cells enriched from blood (not recorded which). The genes are TRBV3-1 (or the pseudogene TRBV3-2) and TRBJ2-1; D call uncertain. This TCR was recovered from a woman aged 25 to 39 who had recovered from COVID-19. CDR3 loop: CASSQAGRRPDATNEQFF. CDR3 DNA: TGTGCCAGCAGCCAAGCGGGTAGAAGGCCCGACGCGACCAATGAGCAGTTCTTC.